The 8 T cell receptor beta chains below come from one sample, sequenced in a study of blood T cell repertoires in COVID-19 (dated by TCRdb to 2018 to 2021). Receptor libraries were prepared by the immunoSEQ multiplex PCR assay. TCRdb took over this immuneACCESS table, retaining in-frame rearrangements with V and J assigned. Such tables are incomplete; in checked studies, under half of the missing clones stem from an unresolved V gene, and the remainder is unexplained. The sample profile shows approximately 230,000 clones; under 90% of them were found once. Jointly, the top ten make up more than 1.5% of the sample. Sample: PBMCs or T cells enriched from blood (not recorded which). The receptor source for this set is a man aged 35-49 years who had recovered from COVID-19.

The chain uses TRBV19 and TRBJ1-5, with D uncertain. Trimming cost V 5 bases and J 6 bases, with 14 bases left between them. This CDR3 is 14 amino acids long. In germline, CDR1 is LNHDA, CDR2 SQIVND (reference sequence). The CDR3 loop is CASSPGMSSQPQHF. CDR3 nucleotides: TGTGCCAGTAGTCCGGGGATGTCCAGTCAGCCCCAGCATTTT.

This clone was counted a single time. The J gene is TRBJ2-3, the V gene TRBV21-1; whether TRBD1, the table's D call, matches the DNA was not checked. TRBV21-1 is shown as a pseudogene. The CDR3 consists of 13 residues. The DNA of the CDR3 is TGTGCCAGCAGCCGGACAGGGTCAGATACGCAGTATTTT. Protein product: CASSRTGSDTQYF.

CDR3 sequence (DNA): TGCAGTGCTAGTTTAGCGGGGGATTACAATGAGCAGTTCTTC. Its protein is CSASLAGDYNEQFF. J is TRBJ2-1 and V is TRBV20-1, with 9 nucleotides matching TRBD2. From germline, CDR1 is DFQATT and CDR2 SNEGSKA (reference sequence). V gave up 3 bases and J gave up 4 bases; unmatched junction bases: 4. This CDR3 region has 14 residues.

For this clone: Distinct nucleotide sequences in the sample also encode this CDR3. The V and J genes are TRBV19 and TRBJ2-7, with 9 bases identical to TRBD1. Trimming removed 3 bases from V and 1 base from J; junction bases left unmatched: 1. Looked up from germline, CDR1 is LNHDA and CDR2 is SQIVND (reference sequence). The length of the CDR3 is 14 residues. CDR3 sequence reads: CASSMTGGSYEQYF. The DNA for the CDR3 is TGTGCCAGTAGTATGACAGGGGGGTCCTACGAGCAGTACTTC.

V gene TRBV5-1 combines with J gene TRBJ2-1; 9 bases align to TRBD2. The V segment lost 4 bases and the J segment 6 bases; nucleotides outside the gene matches: 8. This CDR3 comprises 15 residues. In germline, CDR1 is SGHRS, CDR2 YFSETQ. The chain's CDR3 is CASSNTSGRFNEQFF. The CDR3 nucleotides are TGCGCCAGCAGCAACACTAGCGGGCGGTTCAATGAGCAGTTCTTC.

J is TRBJ2-7 and V is TRBV7-8; D possibly corresponds to TRBD1 (5 bases). Germline CDR1 is SGHVS and CDR2 is FQNEAQ. The V and J ends lost 5 bases and 0 bases respectively, with 14 bases between them. This CDR3 is built from 15 residues. Written as DNA, the CDR3 is TGTGCCAGCAGCCACCTGGACAAGAGCTCCTACGAGCAGTACTTC. It encodes CASSHLDKSSYEQYF.

V gene TRBV9 combines with J gene TRBJ1-1, with 12 bases aligning to TRBD1. The length of the CDR3 is 15 residues. CDR1 SGDLS and CDR2 YYNGEE come from the germline V gene. J gave up 4 bases and V 3 bases, and 4 bases lay outside the gene matches. The CDR3 sequence: CASSGDRGLGTEAFF. The CDR3 DNA reads as TGTGCCAGCAGCGGGGACAGGGGGCTGGGCACTGAAGCTTTCTTT.

This clone was seen only once. The gene calls are TRBV5-1 and TRBJ1-2; 9 bases are shared with TRBD1. This CDR3 comprises 14 residues. The germline V gene encodes CDR1 SGHRS and CDR2 YFSETQ. The V gene end was trimmed by 0 bases and the J gene end by 8 bases; junction bases not matched to a gene: 5. The CDR3 loop reads CASSLAWTGEGYTF. The CDR3 DNA reads as TGCGCCAGCAGCTTGGCTTGGACAGGGGAAGGCTACACCTTC.